These T cell receptor beta chains were read from a single sample in a study of blood T cells in healthy people across ages. TCRdb processed the 5' RACE reads anew with MiXCR; each CDR3 protein has one entry. The sample holds around 1,100,000 distinct CDR3 sequences, approximately 38% seen once. The sequenced sample was blood. These receptors originate from a man younger than 35 in good health. CDR3s include the opening cysteine and the closing phenylalanine or tryptophan. The D gene is left open where the match is weak. Clone size is given for some rows only: seen once, a few or many times, or a class if the clone is expanded.

cdr3_length: 14; v_call: TRBV7-3; j_call: TRBJ1-4; d_call: -; clone_size: -; cdr3_aa: CASSLWGSSEKLFF; cdr3_nt: TGTGCCAGCAGCTTATGGGGCAGTAGCGAAAAACTGTTTTTT
cdr3_length: 15; v_call: TRBV9; j_call: TRBJ2-3; d_call: TRBD1; clone_size: -; cdr3_aa: CASSARDSSTDTQYF; cdr3_nt: TGTGCCAGCAGCGCCCGGGACAGTAGCACAGATACGCAGTATTTT
cdr3_length: 14; v_call: TRBV12-3/TRBV12-4; j_call: TRBJ1-2; d_call: -; clone_size: -; cdr3_aa: CASTLGEFPSGYTF; cdr3_nt: TGTGCCAGCACTTTGGGCGAATTCCCCTCTGGCTACACCTTC
cdr3_length: 14; v_call: TRBV6-2/TRBV6-3; j_call: TRBJ1-2; d_call: TRBD1; clone_size: -; cdr3_aa: CASSSGQHNYGYTF; cdr3_nt: TGTGCCAGCAGTTCGGGACAGCACAACTATGGCTACACCTTC
cdr3_length: 17; v_call: TRBV4-2; j_call: TRBJ2-2; d_call: TRBD2; clone_size: -; cdr3_aa: CASSLIGLAGGTGELFF; cdr3_nt: TGTGCCAGCAGCCTCATCGGACTAGCGGGGGGCACCGGGGAGCTGTTTTTT
cdr3_length: 15; v_call: TRBV7-2; j_call: TRBJ1-6; d_call: -; clone_size: -; cdr3_aa: CASGLASGGGSPLHF; cdr3_nt: TGTGCCAGCGGCTTAGCTTCCGGGGGAGGTTCACCCCTCCACTTT
cdr3_length: 14; v_call: TRBV29-1; j_call: TRBJ2-1; d_call: TRBD2; clone_size: -; cdr3_aa: CSVGLAGGRNEQFF; cdr3_nt: TGCAGCGTTGGACTAGCGGGGGGCCGCAATGAGCAGTTCTTC
cdr3_length: 15; v_call: TRBV4-3; j_call: TRBJ1-1; d_call: -; clone_size: few; cdr3_aa: CASSQGQLMNTEAFF; cdr3_nt: TGCGCCAGCAGCCAAGGACAGCTCATGAACACTGAAGCTTTCTTT
cdr3_length: 15; v_call: TRBV20-1; j_call: TRBJ1-5; d_call: -; clone_size: -; cdr3_aa: CSATPGLYSNQPQHF; cdr3_nt: TGCAGTGCTACACCGGGACTTTATAGCAATCAGCCCCAGCATTTT
cdr3_length: 15; v_call: TRBV20-1; j_call: TRBJ2-2; d_call: -; clone_size: -; cdr3_aa: CSARDSGKNTGELFF; cdr3_nt: TGCAGTGCTAGAGATTCAGGGAAGAACACCGGGGAGCTGTTTTTT
cdr3_length: 16; v_call: TRBV4-2; j_call: TRBJ1-2; d_call: TRBD1; clone_size: few; cdr3_aa: CASSLPLGDSDYGYTF; cdr3_nt: TGTGCCAGCAGCCTCCCCCTGGGGGACAGCGACTATGGCTACACCTTC
cdr3_length: 16; v_call: TRBV6-6; j_call: TRBJ2-1; d_call: TRBD1; clone_size: -; cdr3_aa: CASSAPGTDFYNEQFF; cdr3_nt: TGTGCCAGCAGTGCTCCCGGGACAGATTTTTACAATGAGCAGTTCTTC
cdr3_length: 14; v_call: TRBV4-3; j_call: TRBJ2-7; d_call: -; clone_size: -; cdr3_aa: CASSQNLGQHEQYF; cdr3_nt: TGCGCCAGCAGCCAAAACCTTGGACAGCACGAGCAGTACTTC
cdr3_length: 15; v_call: TRBV25-1; j_call: TRBJ2-5; d_call: -; clone_size: -; cdr3_aa: CASSEIVAGGNEQYF; cdr3_nt: TGTGCCAGCAGTGAAATAGTGGCAGGCGGAAATGAGCAGTACTTC
cdr3_length: 15; v_call: TRBV2; j_call: TRBJ2-2; d_call: TRBD2; clone_size: few; cdr3_aa: CASREAGRFTGELFF; cdr3_nt: TGTGCCAGCAGGGAAGCGGGGAGGTTTACCGGGGAGCTGTTTTTT
cdr3_length: 17; v_call: TRBV21-1; j_call: TRBJ2-7; d_call: -; clone_size: -; cdr3_aa: CASSKEDIVRGRDEQYF; cdr3_nt: TGTGCCAGCAGCAAAGAGGATATCGTAAGGGGGAGGGACGAGCAGTACTTC
cdr3_length: 15; v_call: TRBV5-1; j_call: TRBJ2-5; d_call: -; clone_size: once; cdr3_aa: CASSLADTGQETQYF; cdr3_nt: TGCGCCAGCAGCTTGGCCGATACGGGACAAGAGACCCAGTACTTC
cdr3_length: 15; v_call: TRBV9; j_call: TRBJ2-1; d_call: TRBD1; clone_size: few; cdr3_aa: CASGRTGQTYNEQFF; cdr3_nt: TGTGCCAGCGGTCGGACAGGGCAAACTTACAATGAGCAGTTCTTC
cdr3_length: 17; v_call: TRBV6-6; j_call: TRBJ1-1; d_call: -; clone_size: -; cdr3_aa: CASSYPKTGAWNTEAFF; cdr3_nt: TGTGCCAGCAGTTACCCCAAGACGGGAGCGTGGAACACTGAAGCTTTCTTT
cdr3_length: 12; v_call: TRBV6-5; j_call: TRBJ1-1; d_call: -; clone_size: -; cdr3_aa: CASSRRQTEAFF; cdr3_nt: TGTGCCAGCAGCCGCCGACAGACCGAAGCTTTCTTT
cdr3_length: 15; v_call: TRBV6-6; j_call: TRBJ2-3; d_call: TRBD2; clone_size: few; cdr3_aa: CASSESGGASDTQYF; cdr3_nt: TGTGCCAGCAGCGAAAGCGGGGGGGCCTCAGATACGCAGTATTTT
cdr3_length: 12; v_call: TRBV6-5; j_call: TRBJ1-1; d_call: -; clone_size: -; cdr3_aa: CASSPGLRKAFF; cdr3_nt: TGTGCCAGCAGCCCGGGACTAAGAAAAGCTTTCTTT
cdr3_length: 14; v_call: TRBV6-1; j_call: TRBJ1-5; d_call: -; clone_size: -; cdr3_aa: CASSEGGRRQPQHF; cdr3_nt: TGTGCCAGCAGTGAAGGGGGACGCCGTCAGCCCCAGCATTTT
cdr3_length: 14; v_call: TRBV7-3; j_call: TRBJ1-1; d_call: -; clone_size: few; cdr3_aa: CASSLLGQSTEAFF; cdr3_nt: TGTGCCAGCAGCTTATTGGGACAATCCACTGAAGCTTTCTTT
cdr3_length: 15; v_call: TRBV20-1; j_call: TRBJ1-4; d_call: -; clone_size: few; cdr3_aa: CSASTAGIVGEKLFF; cdr3_nt: TGCAGTGCTTCTACGGCCGGGATTGTTGGTGAAAAACTGTTTTTT